A selection of T cell receptor beta chains follows, all from one sample in a study of response to subunit inactivated influenza vaccine. Via MiXCR, TCRdb re-called the RT-PCR reads, giving one row per CDR3 protein. The data hold 650,000 to 800,000 distinct CDR3 sequences, with 14% observed a single time. The material sequenced was PBMCs from blood, taken 14 days before vaccination. The source of these receptors is a man aged 50-59 years who received an inactivated influenza vaccine. Each CDR3 is given with its conserved first and last residue. The D gene is left open where the match is weak. A clone size is listed for some rows: how often the clone was seen (once, few, many), or a class if it is expanded.

j_call cdr3_length v_call d_call clone_size cdr3_aa cdr3_nt
TRBJ1-1 13 TRBV28 - few CASSLPGDTEAFF TGTGCCAGCAGTCTCCCAGGGGACACTGAAGCTTTCTTT
TRBJ1-6 13 TRBV12-3/TRBV12-4 - few CASSLGRVSPLHF TGTGCCAGCAGTTTAGGGAGGGTTTCACCCCTCCACTTT
TRBJ2-5 13 TRBV6-1 - many CASSEGGRGTQYF TGTGCCAGCAGTGAAGGGGGGCGGGGGACCCAGTACTTC
TRBJ2-3 13 TRBV27 - many CASSLLRADTQYF TGTGCCAGCAGTTTACTCCGGGCAGATACGCAGTATTTT
TRBJ1-6 14 TRBV27 - few CASSLGGPTSPLHF TGTGCCAGCAGTTTAGGGGGCCCGACCTCACCCCTCCACTTT
TRBJ1-3 14 TRBV24-1 - - CATWGHTSGNTIYF TGTGCCACATGGGGCCATACTTCTGGAAACACCATATATTTT
TRBJ2-3 15 TRBV5-1 - few CASSTASGSTDTQYF TGCGCCAGCAGCACCGCCTCGGGCTCGACAGATACGCAGTATTTT
TRBJ1-5 14 TRBV3-1 TRBD1 - CARPSHRGSQPQHF TGTGCCAGGCCCTCTCACAGGGGAAGTCAGCCCCAGCATTTT
TRBJ2-5 16 TRBV12-3/TRBV12-4 - - CASSFHVGGARETQYF TGTGCCAGCAGTTTTCATGTGGGGGGGGCCCGGGAGACCCAGTACTTC
TRBJ2-3 24 TRBV13 TRBD2 many CASSLGGRSSTLAGGGGATDTQYF TGTGCCAGCAGCTTAGGAGGTCGGTCCTCAACACTAGCGGGAGGTGGTGGTGCTACAGATACGCAGTATTTT
TRBJ2-2 15 TRBV5-1 TRBD1 few CASSLAGTGIGELFF TGCGCCAGCAGCTTGGCCGGGACAGGCATCGGGGAGCTGTTTTTT
TRBJ2-7 14 TRBV4-3 - - CASSHDRGAHEQYF TGCGCCAGCAGCCACGACCGGGGGGCCCACGAGCAGTACTTC
TRBJ2-1 15 TRBV29-1 TRBD1 many CSVGLAGTGVNEQFF TGCAGCGTTGGGCTAGCCGGGACAGGGGTGAATGAGCAGTTCTTC
TRBJ2-1 15 TRBV5-1 - many CASSQSAGAVNEQFF TGCGCCAGCAGCCAATCCGCGGGGGCCGTCAATGAGCAGTTCTTC
TRBJ1-4 15 TRBV10-3 - few CAISESSGRAEKLFF TGTGCCATCAGTGAGTCTTCGGGGAGGGCTGAAAAACTGTTTTTT
TRBJ1-1 15 TRBV18 - - CASSPPNSKDTEAFF TGTGCCAGCTCACCACCCAACAGCAAAGACACTGAAGCTTTCTTT
TRBJ2-1 19 TRBV7-6 TRBD2 few CASSLVIWTSDSSYNEQFF TGTGCCAGCAGCTTAGTTATCTGGACTAGCGATAGCTCCTACAATGAGCAGTTCTTC
TRBJ1-1 14 TRBV5-1 - - CASSLPGLNTEAFF TGCGCCAGCAGCTTGCCAGGGCTGAACACTGAAGCTTTCTTT
TRBJ2-1 19 TRBV11-2 TRBD2 many CASSLDEEAGASSYNEQFF TGTGCCAGCAGCTTAGATGAGGAAGCGGGGGCCTCATCCTACAATGAGCAGTTCTTC
TRBJ2-2 14 TRBV10-3 TRBD2 - CAIGAGANTGELFF TGTGCCATCGGGGCGGGGGCGAACACCGGGGAGCTGTTTTTT
TRBJ2-6 17 TRBV5-1 - - CASSLTRMSSGANVLTF TGCGCCAGCAGCTTGACAAGGATGTCCTCTGGGGCCAACGTCCTGACTTTC
TRBJ1-1 19 TRBV7-8 - - CASSPQGGGRLDMNTEAFF TGTGCCAGCAGCCCCCAGGGCGGGGGGCGATTGGATATGAACACTGAAGCTTTCTTT
TRBJ2-1 19 TRBV7-6 TRBD2 - CASSLRGLAGFVSYNEQFF TGTGCCAGCAGCTTAAGGGGACTAGCGGGGTTTGTCTCCTACAATGAGCAGTTCTTC
TRBJ2-2 14 TRBV20-1 TRBD2 many CSARNSGGTGELFF TGCAGTGCTAGAAATAGCGGGGGCACCGGGGAGCTGTTTTTT
TRBJ1-4 17 TRBV6-1 - - CASSERSQAGRNEKLFF TGTGCCAGCAGTGAAAGGTCTCAGGCGGGGAGAAATGAAAAACTGTTTTTT
TRBJ2-7 12 TRBV5-1 - - CASRGAGYEQYF TGCGCCAGCAGAGGGGCGGGGTACGAGCAGTACTTC
TRBJ2-5 17 TRBV6-2/TRBV6-3 - - CASSPWGAHLIQETQYF TGTGCCAGCAGTCCCTGGGGAGCCCACCTGATTCAAGAGACCCAGTACTTC
TRBJ2-7 11 TRBV12-3/TRBV12-4 - many CASSSTYEQYF TGTGCCAGCAGCTCCACCTACGAGCAGTACTTC
TRBJ1-6 15 TRBV4-1 - few CASSQESGYGSPLHF TGCGCCAGCAGCCAAGAGTCAGGGTATGGGTCACCCCTCCACTTT
TRBJ1-6 14 TRBV25-1 TRBD1 few CASTPTGVVSPLHF TGTGCCAGCACCCCGACAGGGGTAGTTTCACCCCTCCACTTT
TRBJ2-1 19 TRBV24-1 TRBD1 - CATSDSFPGQGVMYNEQFF TGTGCCACCAGTGATTCATTCCCGGGACAGGGAGTGATGTACAATGAGCAGTTCTTC
TRBJ1-5 14 TRBV6-1 TRBD1 few CASSEGQATLPQHF TGTGCCAGCAGTGAGGGACAGGCTACCCTGCCCCAGCATTTT
TRBJ2-5 13 TRBV12-3/TRBV12-4 - few CASSLSGDETQYF TGTGCCAGCAGTTTATCGGGGGACGAGACCCAGTACTTC
TRBJ2-7 16 TRBV27 TRBD2 - CASSSMLAGGTYEQYF TGTGCCAGCAGTAGTATGCTAGCGGGGGGTACCTACGAGCAGTACTTC
TRBJ1-1 13 TRBV5-1 TRBD1 many CASSLVLGGEAFF TGCGCCAGCAGCTTGGTCCTAGGGGGCGAGGCTTTCTTT
TRBJ2-5 14 TRBV6-1 - - CASSEAGSQETQYF TGTGCCAGCAGTGAAGCAGGCAGCCAAGAGACCCAGTACTTC
TRBJ2-1 16 TRBV7-6 TRBD2 few CASSLPGERDYNEQFF TGTGCCAGCAGCTTACCCGGTGAGCGGGACTACAATGAGCAGTTCTTC
TRBJ2-2 18 TRBV3-1 TRBD2 many CASSQGPSGGPNTGELFF TGTGCCAGCAGCCAAGGGCCTAGCGGGGGGCCGAACACCGGGGAGCTGTTTTTT
TRBJ2-7 15 TRBV5-1 - - CASSPSAGATYEQYF TGCGCCAGCAGCCCTAGTGCGGGGGCCACCTACGAGCAGTACTTC
TRBJ2-5 15 TRBV7-2 TRBD2 - CASKRLAGRDETQYF TGTGCCAGCAAGCGACTAGCGGGGAGGGATGAGACCCAGTACTTC
TRBJ2-4 14 TRBV29-1 - few CSVGSGVAKNIQYF TGCAGCGTTGGGTCGGGGGTAGCCAAAAACATTCAGTACTTC
TRBJ1-5 14 TRBV25-1 - many CASSVVGGTPAQHF TGTGCCAGCAGTGTCGTCGGGGGGACCCCGGCCCAGCATTTT
TRBJ2-1 16 TRBV29-1 - few CSVVLGGPPSFDEQFF TGCAGCGTTGTATTGGGCGGGCCCCCTTCTTTTGATGAGCAGTTCTTC
TRBJ1-5 13 TRBV12-3/TRBV12-4 - few CASSLERDQPQHF TGTGCCAGCAGTTTAGAGCGAGATCAGCCCCAGCATTTT
TRBJ2-1 10 TRBV28 - - CASSFVEQFF TGTGCCAGCAGTTTCGTTGAGCAGTTCTTC
TRBJ2-1 13 TRBV10-3 - few CAISEELKGQQFF TGTGCCATCAGTGAAGAACTAAAGGGCCAACAGTTCTTC
TRBJ2-3 14 TRBV5-6 TRBD2 few CASSSGRAVDTQYF TGTGCCAGCAGCTCAGGGAGGGCAGTCGATACGCAGTATTTT
TRBJ2-7 13 TRBV6-1 TRBD2 few CASMTSGGLEQYF TGTGCCAGTATGACTAGCGGGGGTCTCGAGCAGTACTTC
TRBJ2-1 15 TRBV4-3 TRBD2 many CASSQEREGHYEQFF TGCGCCAGCAGCCAGGAGCGGGAGGGCCATTATGAGCAGTTCTTC
TRBJ2-3 15 TRBV7-9 - few CASSQGTHGTDTQYF TGTGCCAGCAGCCAGGGAACCCACGGCACAGATACGCAGTATTTT
TRBJ2-2 16 TRBV7-6 TRBD2 few CASSLTTGRGAGELFF TGTGCCAGCAGCTTAACCACCGGGAGGGGCGCCGGGGAGCTGTTTTTT
TRBJ2-7 16 TRBV7-9 TRBD2 - CASSLPYIAGVEEQYF TGTGCCAGCAGCTTACCCTATATAGCGGGAGTCGAAGAGCAGTACTTC
TRBJ1-2 13 TRBV29-1 - - CSVGLQQNYGYTF TGCAGCGTTGGGTTGCAGCAAAACTATGGCTACACCTTC
TRBJ2-1 14 TRBV2 - - CASMTRRPSNEQFF TGTGCCAGCATGACGAGGAGGCCAAGCAATGAGCAGTTCTTC
TRBJ1-2 13 TRBV28 - - CASSLFRGDGYTF TGTGCCAGCAGTTTATTCAGGGGCGATGGCTACACCTTC
TRBJ1-5 18 TRBV3-1 TRBD1 - CARCSRDRGPSSNQPQHF TGTGCCCGCTGTTCCAGAGACAGGGGGCCTTCAAGCAATCAGCCCCAGCATTTT
TRBJ1-5 14 TRBV5-1 - - CASGQTVGNQPQHF TGCGCCAGCGGACAGACTGTGGGGAATCAGCCCCAGCATTTT